This T cell receptor beta chain was found in a study of blood T cells in healthy people across ages. This clonotype was observed many times. The antigen is unknown. Alongside a J-beta primer mix, a sample-barcoded 5' primer served in a second PCR lasting about 7 to 12 cycles. The template-switch adaptor, which had 12 random nucleotides, put a tag on each cDNA molecule. TCRdb itself ran the 5' RACE reads through MiXCR, one entry per CDR3 protein. The sample lists 1.5 million to 2 million distinct CDR3 sequences; approximately 30% were seen once. Study-wide results and limits: With donor CMV status unknown, expanded clonotype changes were possibly confounded. In these data, TCR beta diversity tracked strongly with naive T cell percentage.

Donation came from healthy Caucasian individuals in Russia who were aged roughly 6 to 95. The sequence was obtained from a woman aged 25 to 39 in good health. The sequencing input was blood.

The CDR3 protein is CASSLAGEAFF. The CDR3 region has the DNA TGCGCCAGCAGCTTGGCTGGTGAAGCTTTCTTT. The chain uses TRBV5-1 and TRBJ1-1; D call uncertain. The CDR3 is made up of 11 amino acids. V gave up 0 bases and J gave up 7 bases, with 4 bases separating them. Germline V gene data show CDR1 as SGHRS and CDR2 as YFSETQ.